The present TCR beta chain was sequenced within a study of T cell responses to AZD1222 COVID-19 vaccine. Notes on this clone: What it recognizes is unknown.

Study results and limitations: Baseline seropositivity characterized only 5 or 6 AZD1222 recipients. Researchers report vaccine-associated CD4 TCRs spanning spike, with dominance at 160-218 and 743-854.

Second doses that came at about 4 or about 12 weeks were put together. Germline assignment: CDR1 MNHNY and CDR2 SVGAGI (reference sequence). Trimming removed 8 bases at V and 3 bases at J, with 11 bases between. CDR3 length: 12 residues. Clones were sequenced by immunoSEQ multiplex PCR, and TCRdb holds only the in-frame ones, with some missing. The sample lists some 110,000 clones, approximately 90% seen once, with just over 3.5% in the top ten. The receptor was isolated from an adult who received the AZD1222 COVID-19 vaccine. This chain uses TRBV6-6 with TRBJ2-7, with D possibly matching TRBD1 (5 bases). Sequencing used peripheral blood, obtained 28 days after the second AZD1222 dose. CDR3 in DNA: TGTGCCAGCCGACGACAGAACTACGAGCAGTACTTC. As protein: CASRRQNYEQYF.